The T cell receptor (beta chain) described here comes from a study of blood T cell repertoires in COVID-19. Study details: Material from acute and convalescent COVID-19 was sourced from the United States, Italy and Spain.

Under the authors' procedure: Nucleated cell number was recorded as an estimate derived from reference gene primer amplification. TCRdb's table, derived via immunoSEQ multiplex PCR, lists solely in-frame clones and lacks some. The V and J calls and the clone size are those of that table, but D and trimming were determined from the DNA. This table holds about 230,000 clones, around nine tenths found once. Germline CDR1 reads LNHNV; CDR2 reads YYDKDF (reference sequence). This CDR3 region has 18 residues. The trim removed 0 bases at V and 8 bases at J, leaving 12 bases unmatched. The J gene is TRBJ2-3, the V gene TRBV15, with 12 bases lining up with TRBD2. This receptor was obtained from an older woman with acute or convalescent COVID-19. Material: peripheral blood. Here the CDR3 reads CATSREYPSGGAGVTQYF. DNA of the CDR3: TGTGCCACCAGCAGAGAATACCCTAGCGGGGGGGCTGGAGTTACGCAGTATTTT.